Each of the 17 T cell receptor beta chains below was sequenced from the same sample in a study of human T cells and chemical hapten exposure. TCRdb processed the 5' RACE reads anew with MiXCR; each CDR3 protein has one entry. The sample has around 100,000 distinct CDR3 sequences, around a fifth seen once. From whole blood left unfractionated, total RNA was extracted. Receptor source: a human donor in good health.

This rearrangement joins TRBV13 to TRBJ1-3; tentative D call: TRBD1 (6 bases). With 1 base removed from V and 0 bases from J, the gap between germline ends came to 19 bases. Per germline, CDR1 PRHDT and CDR2 FYEKMQ (reference sequence). The CDR3 runs to 19 residues. The CDR3 spells CASSLVGTTGHTSGNTIYF. The CDR3 coding sequence is TGTGCCAGCAGCTTAGTAGGGACGACAGGTCACACCTCTGGAAACACCATATATTTT.

This clonotype was detected a few times. The chain couples TRBV4-1 to TRBJ2-3, with unresolved D. This CDR3 comprises 14 residues. Trimming removed 1 base from V and 3 bases from J, with 8 bases in between. The germline gives CDR1 MGHRA, CDR2 YSYEKL. As DNA, the CDR3 is TGCGCCAGCAGCCAAGTTCCGTCGACAGATACGCAGTATTTT. Translating gives CASSQVPSTDTQYF.

In this sample, this clonotype turned up a few times. This chain joins TRBV11-2 and TRBJ2-3; TRBD1 matches at 8 bases. The CDR3 loop spans 15 amino acids. The junction had 4 bases not matched to a gene; V was cut back by 5 bases and J by 0 bases. Per the germline V gene, CDR1 is SGHAT and CDR2 is FQNNGV. CDR3: CASSRTGSSTDTQYF. Here the CDR3 DNA reads TGTGCCAGCAGCCGGACAGGGTCTAGCACAGATACGCAGTATTTT.

The J gene is TRBJ2-7, the V gene TRBV29-1, with D uncertain. The V gene's germline CDR1 is SQVTM and CDR2 ANQGSEA. The CDR3 loop spans 11 amino acids. V gave up 4 bases and J gave up 0 bases, with 4 bases separating them. CDR3 region: CSVGTSYEQYF. The CDR3 DNA reads as TGCAGCGTTGGGACCTCCTACGAGCAGTACTTC.

The DNA of the CDR3 is TGTGCCAGCAGCTCAAGACTCACAGATACGCAGTATTTT. Translated, it gives CASSSRLTDTQYF. The genes are TRBV11-3 and TRBJ2-3, with D hard to call. From germline, CDR1 is SGHNT and CDR2 YENEEA. Trimming cost V 4 bases and J 2 bases, with 7 bases left between them. The CDR3 is 13 amino acids.

In this sample, this clonotype turned up a few times. J is TRBJ2-6 and V is TRBV28, with 9 bases matching TRBD1. CDR1 and CDR2 from the germline V gene are MDHEN and SYDVKM. J lost 3 bases, V lost 3 bases, and 6 bases had no gene match. The CDR3 runs to 17 residues. The chain's CDR3 is CASSFPTGGSGANVLTF. The DNA of the CDR3 is TGTGCCAGCAGTTTTCCTACAGGGGGCAGTGGGGCCAACGTCCTGACTTTC.

In this sample, this clonotype turned up a few times. The junction differs from germline at one of its ends, possibly a read error. This chain connects TRBV5-3 to TRBJ2-1; 10 nucleotides match TRBD2. TRBV5-3 falls under the ORF class, with uncertain function. CDR3 length: 14 residues. The CDR3 bases are TGTGCCAGCAGCTCCCTCCTAGCGGGAGAGTGGTCGTTCTTC. Protein product: CASSSLLAGEWSFF.

The table lists this clonotype with many counts. The chain has TRBV21-1 and TRBJ2-7; the table's D gene call, TRBD1, was not cross checked with the DNA. TRBV21-1 is a documented pseudogene. The CDR3 sequence is 15 residues long. CDR3 DNA: TGTGCCAGCAGCACACGGGGGACAGGGAGCTACGAGCAGTACTTC. This codes for CASSTRGTGSYEQYF.

V is TRBV11-1 and J is TRBJ2-7, with TRBD2 as a possible D gene (5 bases). The V end was cut by 1 base, the J end by 3 bases, with 13 bases between. There are 15 residues in the CDR3. CDR1 is SGHAT and CDR2 is FQDESV in the germline V gene (reference sequence). The CDR3 DNA reads TGTGCCAGCAGCTTAGAAGGTGCTAGCTACTACGAGCAGTACTTC. It is translated as CASSLEGASYYEQYF.

The gene calls are TRBV11-2 and TRBJ2-3; D not certain. With 5 bases removed from V and 6 bases from J, the gap between germline ends came to 12 bases. From germline, CDR1 is SGHAT and CDR2 FQNNGV. The CDR3 extends over 13 amino acids. CDR3 DNA sequence: TGTGCCAGCAGCCCATCAATCGGGGATACGCAGTATTTT. Translated, it gives CASSPSIGDTQYF. The entire variable domain, with the rest obtained from reference TRBV11-2 and TRBJ2-3, is as follows: EAGVAQSPRYKIIEKRQSVAFWCNPISGHATLYWYQQILGQGPKLLIQFQNNGVVDDSQLPKDRFSAERLKGVDSTLKIQPAKLEDSAVYLCASSPSIGDTQYFGPGTRLTVL.

This clonotype was counted between two and nine times. The chain uses TRBV28 and TRBJ2-7; D is ambiguous. CDR3 length: 13 residues. Germline CDR1 MDHEN, CDR2 SYDVKM. Deletions cut 3 bases from V and 2 bases from J, with 8 bases between. CDR3 protein: CASSFYGTYEQYF. The CDR3 nucleotides are TGTGCCAGCAGTTTCTACGGCACCTACGAGCAGTACTTC.

This clonotype has a handful of counts. This chain joins TRBV28 and TRBJ1-2; D is perhaps TRBD1 (5 bases). The germline CDR1 and CDR2 sequences are MDHEN and SYDVKM. The CDR3 extends over 14 amino acids. V was clipped by 6 bases and J by 5 bases, with 16 bases between them. The CDR3 here is CASRAAGQEYGYTF. The CDR3 coding sequence is TGTGCCAGCAGAGCGGCGGGGCAGGAGTATGGCTACACCTTC.

The rearrangement joins TRBV5-1 to TRBJ2-3; 7 bases match TRBD2. Trimming cost V 0 bases and J 6 bases; bases outside gene matches: 7. The CDR3 has 15 amino acids. Germline V CDR1 and CDR2: SGHRS, YFSETQ. CDR3 loop: CASSLGGTISDTQYF. The CDR3 DNA reads as TGCGCCAGCAGCTTGGGGGGGACTATATCCGATACGCAGTATTTT. Full variable domain (remainder filled in from reference TRBV5-1 and TRBJ2-3): KAGVTQTPRYLIKTRGQQVTLSCSPISGHRSVSWYQQTPGQGLQFLFEYFSETQRNKGNFPGRFSGRQFSNSRSEMNVSTLELGDSALYLCASSLGGTISDTQYFGPGTRLTVL.

The genes are TRBV12-3 or TRBV12-4 and TRBJ2-1; possibly TRBD2 for D (5 bases). Deletions cut 9 bases from V and 0 bases from J, with 12 bases between. There are 14 residues in the CDR3. The CDR3 is CASRLGVSYNEQFF. The CDR3 nucleotides read TGTGCCAGTCGCCTCGGGGTCTCCTACAATGAGCAGTTCTTC.

V gene TRBV7-2 combines with J gene TRBJ2-1; 15 bases map to TRBD2. Germline CDR1 is SGHTA and CDR2 is FQGNSA. V shed 0 bases and J 7 bases; nucleotides not matched to a gene: 4. The CDR3 is 17 amino acids. Written as DNA, the CDR3 is TGTGCCAGCAGCTTAGCTCCCGGGACTAGCGGGAGGAATGAGCAGTTCTTC. It yields the protein CASSLAPGTSGRNEQFF.

This clonotype was counted a few times. This sequence joins TRBV28 and TRBJ2-7, with unresolved D. Germline V CDR1 and CDR2: MDHEN, SYDVKM. The CDR3 is 12 residues long. V was cut by 5 bases and J by 1 base, with 6 bases left in between. CDR3 protein: CASSLLSYEQYF. The CDR3 DNA reads TGTGCCAGCAGTCTGCTTTCCTACGAGCAGTACTTC.

V gene TRBV29-1 combines with J gene TRBJ1-1; D gene uncertain. The V end lost 6 bases, the J end lost 5 bases, and 16 bases lay between the germline ends. This CDR3 contains 13 residues. Germline-derived CDR1 and CDR2 are SQVTM and ANQGSEA. In nucleotides, the CDR3 is TGCAGCGTCCTGATCGAAGGGCGGACTGAAGCTTTCTTT. Translated: CSVLIEGRTEAFF.